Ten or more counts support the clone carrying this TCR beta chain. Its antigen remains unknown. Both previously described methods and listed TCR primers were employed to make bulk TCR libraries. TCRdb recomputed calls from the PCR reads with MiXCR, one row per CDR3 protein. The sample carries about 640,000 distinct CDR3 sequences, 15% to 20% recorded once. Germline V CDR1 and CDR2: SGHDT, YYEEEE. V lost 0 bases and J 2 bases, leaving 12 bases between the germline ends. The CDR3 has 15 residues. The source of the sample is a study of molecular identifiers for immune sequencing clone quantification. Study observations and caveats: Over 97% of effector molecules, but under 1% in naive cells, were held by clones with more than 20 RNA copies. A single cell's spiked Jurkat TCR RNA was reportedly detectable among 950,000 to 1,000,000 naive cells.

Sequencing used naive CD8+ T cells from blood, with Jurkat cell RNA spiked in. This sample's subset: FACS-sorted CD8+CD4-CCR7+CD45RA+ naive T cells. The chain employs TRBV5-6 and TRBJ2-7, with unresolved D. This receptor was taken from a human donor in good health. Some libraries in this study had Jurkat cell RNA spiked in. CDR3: CASSLGRAWAYEQYF. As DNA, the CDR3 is TGTGCCAGCAGCTTGGGCCGGGCCTGGGCCTACGAGCAGTACTTC. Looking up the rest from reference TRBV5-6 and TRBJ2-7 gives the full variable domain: DAGVTQSPTHLIKTRGQQVTLRCSPKSGHDTVSWYQQALGQGPQFIFQYYEEEERQRGNFPDRFSGHQFPNYSSELNVNALLLGDSALYLCASSLGRAWAYEQYFGPGTRLTVT.